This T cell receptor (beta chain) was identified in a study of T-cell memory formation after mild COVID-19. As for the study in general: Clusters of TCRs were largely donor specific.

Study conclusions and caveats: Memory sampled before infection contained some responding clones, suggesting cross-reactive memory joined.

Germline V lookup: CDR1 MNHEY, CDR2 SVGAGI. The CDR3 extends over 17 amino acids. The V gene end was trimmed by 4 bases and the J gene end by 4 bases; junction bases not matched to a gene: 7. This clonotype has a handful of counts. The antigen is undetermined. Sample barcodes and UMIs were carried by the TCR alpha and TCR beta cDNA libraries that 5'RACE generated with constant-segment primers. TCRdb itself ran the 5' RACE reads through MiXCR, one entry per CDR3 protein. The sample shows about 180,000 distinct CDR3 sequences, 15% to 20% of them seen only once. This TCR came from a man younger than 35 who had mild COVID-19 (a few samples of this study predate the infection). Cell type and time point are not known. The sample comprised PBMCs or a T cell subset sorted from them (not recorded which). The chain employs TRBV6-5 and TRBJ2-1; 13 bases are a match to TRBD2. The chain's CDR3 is CASSFGTSGDFYNEQFF. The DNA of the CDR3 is TGTGCCAGCAGTTTCGGGACTAGCGGGGATTTTTACAATGAGCAGTTCTTC.